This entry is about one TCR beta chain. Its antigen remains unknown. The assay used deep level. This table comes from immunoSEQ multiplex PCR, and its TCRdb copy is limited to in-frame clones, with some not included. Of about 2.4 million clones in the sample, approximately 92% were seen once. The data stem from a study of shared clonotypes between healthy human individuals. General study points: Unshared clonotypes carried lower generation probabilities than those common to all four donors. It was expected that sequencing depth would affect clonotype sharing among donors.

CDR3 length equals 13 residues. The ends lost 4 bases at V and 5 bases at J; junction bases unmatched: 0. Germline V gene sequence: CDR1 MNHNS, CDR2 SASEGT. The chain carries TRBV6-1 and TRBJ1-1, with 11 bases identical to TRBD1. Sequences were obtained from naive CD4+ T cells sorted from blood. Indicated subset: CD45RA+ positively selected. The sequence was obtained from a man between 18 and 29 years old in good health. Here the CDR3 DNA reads TGTGCCAGCAGTGGGGACAGGGGGACTGAAGCTTTCTTT. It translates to CASSGDRGTEAFF.